Each of the 19 T cell receptor beta chains below was sequenced from the same sample in a study of radiotherapy plus CTLA-4 blockade in lung cancer (dated by TCRdb to 2017 to 2018). The method behind the library was the immunoSEQ multiplex PCR assay. What TCRdb holds here is the immuneACCESS table cut down to in-frame rearrangements. Part of the clones is not present; checked against another copy, under half of the missing clones reflect an unresolved V gene, and the others are unexplained. Present in this sample are around 80,000 clones, roughly 80% of which were seen just once. The ten top clones hold approximately 9.9% of the sample. Sequenced material: peripheral blood, taken from a patient treated with radiotherapy plus ipilimumab. These receptors all stem from a human donor with non-small cell lung cancer whose response to radiotherapy plus ipilimumab could not be evaluated.

The chain carries TRBV5-8 and TRBJ2-7, with TRBD2 matching over 7 bases. The germline CDR1 and CDR2 sequences are SGHTS and YDEGEE. J was trimmed by 7 bases and V by 1 base; bases with no gene match: 8. The CDR3 consists of 14 residues. CDR3 protein: CASSLPGGTREQYF. The DNA for the CDR3 is TGTGCCAGCAGCTTGCCCGGGGGGACGAGGGAGCAGTACTTC.

The chain combines TRBV9 with TRBJ1-1; 9 nucleotides align to TRBD1. CDR1 is SGDLS, CDR2 YYNGEE, per germline. The CDR3 is made up of 17 amino acids. The V gene end was trimmed by 2 bases and the J gene end by 1 base; junction bases not matched to a gene: 9. The DNA for the CDR3 is TGTGCCAGCAGCGTCCAAACACCGGGACAGGGGAACACTGAAGCTTTCTTT. It translates to CASSVQTPGQGNTEAFF.

The V gene is TRBV7-2, the J gene TRBJ2-7; 10 bases match TRBD2. Germline V gene lookup returns CDR1 SGHTA and CDR2 FQGNSA. The junction had 13 bases not matched to a gene; V was cut back by 6 bases and J by 5 bases. This CDR3 region has 16 residues. CDR3 in amino acids: CASRLVSSGGFDEQYF. CDR3 DNA sequence: TGTGCCAGCAGGTTGGTCTCTAGCGGGGGTTTTGACGAGCAGTACTTC. Full variable domain (remainder filled in from reference TRBV7-2 and TRBJ2-7): GAGVSQSPSNKVTEKGKDVELRCDPISGHTALYWYRQSLGQGLEFLIYFQGNSAPDKSGLPSDRFSAERTGGSVSTLTIQRTQQEDSAVYLCASRLVSSGGFDEQYFGPGTRLTVT.

The rearrangement joins TRBV6-5 to TRBJ2-3, with 8 bases lining up with TRBD2. V was pared by 4 bases and J by 5 bases, with 8 bases of the junction left unmatched. The CDR3 spans 15 residues. The V gene's germline CDR1 is MNHEY and CDR2 SVGAGI. The CDR3 DNA is TGTGCCAGCAGTTGGGAGGGGACTAGAGGAGATACGCAGTATTTT. Amino acid sequence: CASSWEGTRGDTQYF.

The chain uses TRBV5-6 and TRBJ2-7; D is perhaps TRBD2 (6 bases). The CDR3 runs 16 residues. Germline V gives CDR1 SGHDT, CDR2 YYEEEE. Trimming cost V 0 bases and J 1 base, with 14 bases left between them. The DNA for the CDR3 is TGTGCCAGCAGCTTGGCCTTCTTCGGGGGTTCCTACGAGCAGTACTTC. Its protein product is CASSLAFFGGSYEQYF.

Written as DNA, the CDR3 is TGTGCCAGCAGCCCTCTATTCAGGGTGGTGGCTGGAGAGACCCAGTACTTC. Translated, it gives CASSPLFRVVAGETQYF. V and J are TRBV7-9 and TRBJ2-5; D may be TRBD1 (5 bases). CDR1 SEHNR and CDR2 FQNEAQ come from the germline V gene (reference sequence). The CDR3 has 17 residues. V was pared by 5 bases and J by 4 bases, with 23 bases between.

This clone appeared once. The chain combines TRBV29-1 with TRBJ1-1, with TRBD1 as a possible D gene (5 bases). The length of the CDR3 is 12 residues. The V end lost 3 bases, the J end lost 6 bases, and 11 bases lay between the germline ends. Germline CDR1 and CDR2: SQVTM and ANQGSEA. The CDR3 spells CSVEGGGSEAFF. CDR3 nucleotide sequence: TGCAGCGTTGAGGGGGGGGGATCTGAAGCTTTCTTT.

The V and J genes are TRBV28 and TRBJ1-1; 7 bases match TRBD1. With V trimmed by 5 bases and J by 4 bases, 7 bases remained unmatched. CDR1 and CDR2 from the germline V gene are MDHEN and SYDVKM. The CDR3 runs 14 residues. CDR3 nucleotide sequence: TGTGCCAGCAGTCTTACACAGGGGCGCACTGAAGCTTTCTTT. Protein sequence: CASSLTQGRTEAFF.

The chain combines TRBV5-6 with TRBJ2-1; TRBD1 matches at 9 bases. This CDR3 has 12 amino acids. J lost 13 bases, V lost 3 bases, and 5 bases had no gene match. Germline V CDR1 and CDR2: SGHDT, YYEEEE. The CDR3 coding sequence is TGTGCCAGCAGCTCCCAGGGACAGGGCCAGTTCTTC. As protein: CASSSQGQGQFF.

The chain combines TRBV27 with TRBJ2-2, with D maybe TRBD1 (5 bases). Germline values: CDR1 MNHEY, CDR2 SMNVEV (reference sequence). This CDR3 is built from 16 residues. The V gene lost 3 bases and the J gene lost 6 bases, with 17 bases spanning the gap. The CDR3 loop reads CASSFGPGHGPGELFF. The CDR3, as DNA: TGTGCCAGCAGTTTTGGGCCAGGGCATGGACCCGGGGAGCTGTTTTTT.

This clone was observed a few times. V usage is TRBV10-1 and J usage is TRBJ2-3, with TRBD2 matching over 7 bases. Trimming took 3 bases from V and 0 from J; bases not matched to a gene: 0. From germline, CDR1 is WNHNN and CDR2 SYGVQD (reference sequence). The CDR3 is 14 residues long. This CDR3 reads CASSEAGSTDTQYF. The CDR3 nucleotides read TGCGCCAGCAGTGAAGCGGGGAGCACAGATACGCAGTATTTT.

This chain links TRBV5-6 with TRBJ2-5, with 7 positions matching TRBD2. The CDR3 covers 15 residues. Germline loops: CDR1 SGHDT, CDR2 YYEEEE. After removal of 2 bases from V and 4 bases from J, the junction contained 8 bases not matched to a gene. The DNA for the CDR3 is TGTGCCAGCAGCTTTAGGACTAGAGTCGGAGAGACCCAGTACTTC. Translation gives CASSFRTRVGETQYF.

The rearrangement links TRBV7-9 to TRBJ1-1, with D unclear. V gave up 0 bases and J gave up 0 bases, with 8 bases separating them. Germline assignment: CDR1 SEHNR and CDR2 FQNEAQ (reference sequence). The CDR3 has 15 residues. CDR3 nucleotide sequence: TGTGCCAGCAGCTTAGCCCAGGTCCTGAACACTGAAGCTTTCTTT. Its translation: CASSLAQVLNTEAFF.

The chain joins TRBV29-1 to TRBJ1-1, with D possibly TRBD1 on 5 matching bases. The germline CDR1 and CDR2 sequences are SQVTM and ANQGSEA. The CDR3 has 13 residues. In nucleotides, the CDR3 is TGCAGTCTCACCCGCGACAGACAGACTGAAGCTTTCTTT. Translation: CSLTRDRQTEAFF.

The chain uses TRBV5-1 and TRBJ2-3; the D gene is possibly TRBD2 (5 bases). CDR3 length equals 13 residues. Trimming took 3 bases from V and 4 from J, leaving 9 bases between them. Germline V gene sequence: CDR1 SGHRS, CDR2 YFSETQ. CDR3 in DNA: TGCGCCAGCAGCTCCATACTAGCAGATACGCAGTATTTT. Encoded protein: CASSSILADTQYF. Full variable domain (missing parts from reference TRBV5-1 and TRBJ2-3): KAGVTQTPRYLIKTRGQQVTLSCSPISGHRSVSWYQQTPGQGLQFLFEYFSETQRNKGNFPGRFSGRQFSNSRSEMNVSTLELGDSALYLCASSSILADTQYFGPGTRLTVL.

The rearrangement joins TRBV4-1 to TRBJ2-7; the D gene is possibly TRBD2 (5 bases). V lost 1 base to trimming and J lost 2 bases, with 15 bases between them. This CDR3 has 16 residues. Looked up from germline, CDR1 is MGHRA and CDR2 is YSYEKL. CDR3 in DNA: TGCGCCAGCAGCCAAGCCCACCGAGGGAGCACCTACGAGCAGTACTTC. Encoded protein: CASSQAHRGSTYEQYF.

V and J are TRBV5-1 and TRBJ2-1; 9 bases are a match to TRBD2. Germline CDR1 SGHRS, CDR2 YFSETQ. The trim removed 5 bases at V and 8 bases at J, leaving 2 bases unmatched. The CDR3 is 12 amino acids. The CDR3 here is CASRRTSDEQFF. Here the CDR3 DNA reads TGCGCCAGCAGACGGACTAGCGATGAGCAGTTCTTC.

This clone was observed a few times. The DNA is omitted, as the CDR3 cannot be located on it reliably, and the CDR3 follows TCRdb's listing. The V call is TRBV5-8, the J call TRBJ2-1; the table's D call, TRBD1, has no DNA check behind it. Both ends counted, the CDR3 spans 13 residues. Germline V gene data show CDR1 as SGHTS and CDR2 as YDEGEE. The CDR3 reads CASSLRALDKGFF.

The J gene is TRBJ1-4, the V gene TRBV5-1; D ambiguous. Trimming cost V 0 bases and J 8 bases, with 11 bases left between them. The CDR3 extends over 14 amino acids. Per the germline V gene, CDR1 is SGHRS and CDR2 is YFSETQ. The CDR3 sequence: CASSLEMSREKLFF. The DNA for the CDR3 is TGCGCCAGCAGCTTGGAGATGAGTCGCGAAAAACTGTTTTTT.